One sample yielded the 27 T cell receptor beta chains listed below, sequenced in a study of technical replicates of blood from a handful of donors. Repertoires were generated with immunoSEQ multiplex PCR, while TCRdb's copy carries only in-frame clones and drops some. Of fewer than 100,000 clones listed, about 97% are singletons. Sample: T cells isolated from PBMCs. Receptors originate from a human donor in good health.

The chain has TRBV6-5 and TRBJ1-5; TRBD1 agrees at 7 bases. V was pared by 5 bases and J by 4 bases, with 5 bases of the junction left unmatched. CDR1 and CDR2 (germline): MNHEY, SVGAGI. This CDR3 spans 14 amino acids. In DNA form, the CDR3 reads TGTGCCAGCAGTGATGGACAGGCGAATCAGCCCCAGCATTTT. As protein: CASSDGQANQPQHF.

This clone was recorded only once. The DNA for the CDR3 is TGTGCCAGCAGCCCAGGGGTTTCCTACGAGCAGTACTTC. Translating it yields CASSPGVSYEQYF. The V gene is TRBV27, the J gene TRBJ2-7; D perhaps matches TRBD1 (6 bases). The CDR3 is 13 amino acids. Germline V gene data show CDR1 as MNHEY and CDR2 as SMNVEV (reference sequence). With 6 bases removed from V and 1 base from J, the gap between germline ends came to 10 bases.

The gene calls are TRBV27 and TRBJ1-1, with TRBD1 as a possible D gene (6 bases). CDR1 is MNHEY, CDR2 SMNVEV, per germline (reference sequence). The V and J ends lost 7 bases and 8 bases respectively, with 20 bases between them. The CDR3 runs to 14 residues. The CDR3 is CASTPIPGHAEAFF. The CDR3 DNA reads as TGTGCCAGCACCCCGATTCCGGGACACGCAGAAGCTTTCTTT.

V and J are TRBV18 and TRBJ1-1, with 7 bases identical to TRBD1. The germline V gene encodes CDR1 KGHSH and CDR2 LQKENI. The CDR3 contains 12 residues. Trimming at V came to 1 base and at J to 8 bases, leaving 1 base not matched to a gene. The CDR3 spells CASSPQGAEAFF. Here the CDR3 DNA reads TGTGCCAGCTCACCACAGGGGGCAGAAGCTTTCTTT.

This clone was recorded only once. V is TRBV28 and J is TRBJ1-2; 11 bases agree with TRBD1. The CDR3 covers 16 residues. Germline-derived CDR1 and CDR2 are MDHEN and SYDVKM. The V and J ends lost 6 bases and 4 bases, in that order; junction bases with no gene match: 10. CDR3 residues: CASSRDRGARTYGYTF. DNA for the CDR3: TGTGCCAGCAGCCGGGACAGGGGGGCGCGTACCTATGGCTACACCTTC.

The rearrangement links TRBV10-3 to TRBJ2-5, with 10 bases fitting TRBD2. The CDR3 extends over 15 amino acids. In germline, CDR1 is ENHRY, CDR2 SYGVKD. Trimming took 4 bases from V and 4 from J; bases not matched to a gene: 6. CDR3 sequence reads: CAISGASGSRETQYF. The CDR3 nucleotides read TGTGCCATCAGTGGGGCTAGCGGGAGTCGAGAGACCCAGTACTTC.

CDR3 amino acids: CASSWGQAYEQYF. As DNA, the CDR3 is TGTGCCAGCAGCTGGGGACAGGCCTACGAGCAGTACTTC. V and J are TRBV6-1 and TRBJ2-7, with 8 nucleotides matching TRBD1. This CDR3 has 13 amino acids. V was pared by 6 bases and J by 2 bases, with 3 bases of the junction left unmatched. Germline-derived CDR1 and CDR2 are MNHNS and SASEGT.

This chain connects TRBV5-4 to TRBJ1-4; 11 bases fit TRBD1. With V trimmed by 3 bases and J by 6 bases, 1 base remained unmatched. The CDR3 is made up of 14 amino acids. Germline CDR1 and CDR2: SGHNT and YYREEE (reference sequence). The CDR3 nucleotides are TGTGCCAGCAGCTCGGGACAGGGGGATGAAAAACTGTTTTTT. Translation: CASSSGQGDEKLFF.

The chain employs TRBV11-2 and TRBJ2-5; 11 nucleotides line up with TRBD2. Germline trimming cut 0 bases from V and 9 bases from J; bases unmatched to any gene: 9. Germline V gene data show CDR1 as SGHAT and CDR2 as FQNNGV. The CDR3 is 16 residues long. The CDR3 region has the DNA TGTGCCAGCAGCTTAGAGGTAGCGGGAGGGCGTGGGGCCCAGTACTTC. Translation gives CASSLEVAGGRGAQYF.

This chain joins TRBV28 and TRBJ1-2; 8 positions agree with TRBD1. This CDR3 has 13 residues. Per the germline V gene, CDR1 is MDHEN and CDR2 is SYDVKM. Trimming removed 4 bases from V and 8 bases from J; junction bases left unmatched: 6. CDR3 amino acids: CASSSSGGGGYTF. The CDR3 bases are TGTGCCAGCAGTTCCTCAGGGGGCGGAGGCTACACCTTC.

The V gene is TRBV6-6, the J gene TRBJ2-3; 10 positions match TRBD1. The junction had 1 base not matched to a gene; V was cut back by 0 bases and J by 1 base. CDR1 is MNHNY, CDR2 SVGAGI, per germline (reference sequence). The CDR3 extends over 16 amino acids. CDR3 protein: CASSYSGQGGTDTQYF. The DNA of the CDR3 is TGTGCCAGCAGTTACTCCGGACAGGGGGGCACAGATACGCAGTATTTT.

The chain recombines TRBV30 with TRBJ1-4; TRBD1 agrees at 8 bases. The V gene end was trimmed by 0 bases and the J gene end by 3 bases; junction bases not matched to a gene: 3. Germline V gives CDR1 GTSNPN, CDR2 SVGIG (reference sequence). The CDR3 extends over 15 amino acids. The chain's CDR3 is CAWSVQTGANEKLFF. CDR3 DNA sequence: TGTGCCTGGAGTGTACAGACAGGGGCTAATGAAAAACTGTTTTTT.

This chain links TRBV11-2 with TRBJ2-2; 9 nucleotides align to TRBD2. V lost 10 bases, J lost 2 bases, and 8 bases stayed unmatched. Per germline, CDR1 SGHAT and CDR2 FQNNGV. The CDR3 has 15 residues. CDR3 loop: CAINSGSLNTGELFF. CDR3 nucleotides: TGTGCCATCAATAGCGGGAGCTTAAACACCGGGGAGCTGTTTTTT.

V and J are TRBV7-9 and TRBJ1-2; 7 bases align to TRBD1. V lost 0 bases, J lost 8 bases, and 3 bases stayed unmatched. CDR1 is SEHNR, CDR2 FQNEAQ, per germline (reference sequence). The CDR3 extends over 13 amino acids. CDR3 protein: CASSLATGPGYTF. CDR3 nucleotide sequence: TGTGCCAGCAGCTTAGCGACAGGGCCCGGCTACACCTTC.

J is TRBJ2-7 and V is TRBV18, with 7 bases lining up with TRBD1. The CDR3 consists of 15 residues. The junction had 10 bases not matched to a gene; V was cut back by 3 bases and J by 5 bases. From germline, CDR1 is KGHSH and CDR2 LQKENI. CDR3 DNA sequence: TGTGCCAGCTCACCGCTGACAGGGCTGAGCAACGAGCAGTACTTC. This gives the protein CASSPLTGLSNEQYF.

CDR3 residues: CASSLTGGWDTQYF. DNA for the CDR3: TGTGCCAGCAGCTTAACGGGAGGCTGGGATACGCAGTATTTT. This chain uses TRBV7-9 with TRBJ2-3, with 7 bases identical to TRBD2. Per the germline V gene, CDR1 is SEHNR and CDR2 is FQNEAQ (reference sequence). The CDR3 has 14 amino acids. The J segment lost 6 bases and the V segment lost 2 bases, leaving 5 bases of the junction unmatched. Together with reference TRBV7-9 and TRBJ2-3, the CDR3 gives the full variable domain: DTGVSQNPRHKITKRGQNVTFRCDPISEHNRLYWYRQTLGQGPEFLTYFQNEAQLEKSRLLSDRFSAERPKGSFSTLEIQRTEQGDSAMYLCASSLTGGWDTQYFGPGTRLTVL.

J is TRBJ2-7 and V is TRBV4-1, with TRBD1 identical over 7 bases. The CDR3 extends over 13 amino acids. Germline CDR1 MGHRA, CDR2 YSYEKL. V was clipped by 4 bases and J by 6 bases; unmatched bases: 6. In DNA, the CDR3 is TGCGCCAGCAGCCTGACAGGGCCCAGCGAGCAGTACTTC. Its translation: CASSLTGPSEQYF.

V and J are TRBV10-3 and TRBJ2-3; the match to TRBD2 covers 12 bases. Germline CDR1 ENHRY, CDR2 SYGVKD. The V segment lost 11 bases and the J segment 5 bases; nucleotides outside the gene matches: 5. This CDR3 has 13 amino acids. The CDR3 reads CASGLAGQDTQYF. The CDR3 region has the DNA TGTGCCTCCGGACTAGCGGGACAAGATACGCAGTATTTT.

The rearrangement joins TRBV27 to TRBJ2-3, with D possibly matching TRBD2 (6 bases). Germline lookup yields CDR1 MNHEY and CDR2 SMNVEV (reference sequence). The CDR3 is 14 amino acids. Between the trimmed V and J ends, which lost 5 bases and 8 bases, there was a span of 17 bases. The CDR3 spells CASSARTKTGTQYF. In DNA form, the CDR3 reads TGTGCCAGCAGTGCCCGGACTAAAACGGGTACGCAGTATTTT.

J is TRBJ1-5 and V is TRBV7-2, with 8 bases lining up with TRBD1. Losses at the gene ends were 0 bases for V and 2 bases for J; bases not matched to a gene: 0. This CDR3 comprises 15 residues. Germline V gene sequence: CDR1 SGHTA, CDR2 FQGNSA. The CDR3 bases are TGTGCCAGCAGCTTAGCGGGACAGGGCAATCAGCCCCAGCATTTT. Its translation: CASSLAGQGNQPQHF.

The rearrangement joins TRBV4-3 to TRBJ1-2; D is possibly TRBD1 (6 bases). Germline V gene sequence: CDR1 LGHNA, CDR2 YSLEER. The CDR3 runs 15 residues. V lost 4 bases to trimming and J lost 4 bases, with 16 bases between them. The CDR3 DNA is TGCGCCAGCAGCCTCGACGGGGGGCCGGGCTATGGCTACACCTTC. Amino acids: CASSLDGGPGYGYTF.

The V gene is TRBV5-4, the J gene TRBJ2-6, with TRBD1 as a possible D gene (5 bases). CDR1 and CDR2 from the germline V gene are SGHNT and YYREEE (reference sequence). The CDR3 is 15 amino acids. Trimming cost V 2 bases and J 0 bases, with 6 bases left between them. CDR3 bases: TGTGCCAGCAGCTTACAGGTCTCTGGGGCCAACGTCCTGACTTTC. Encoded protein: CASSLQVSGANVLTF. Complete variable domain (other parts from reference TRBV5-4 and TRBJ2-6): ETGVTQSPTHLIKTRGQQVTLRCSSQSGHNTVSWYQQALGQGPQFIFQYYREEENGRGNFPPRFSGLQFPNYSSELNVNALELDDSALYLCASSLQVSGANVLTFGAGSRLTVL.

The chain links TRBV5-1 to TRBJ1-2; no clear D. The CDR3 loop spans 14 amino acids. Trimming removed 0 bases at V and 2 bases at J, with 8 bases between. The germline V gene encodes CDR1 SGHRS and CDR2 YFSETQ. CDR3: CASSLVGRNYGYTF. As DNA, the CDR3 is TGCGCCAGCAGCTTGGTGGGCAGAAACTATGGCTACACCTTC.

The V and J genes are TRBV2 and TRBJ1-3, with D perhaps matching TRBD1 (6 bases). V lost 8 bases and J 0 bases, leaving 17 bases between the germline ends. The germline CDR1 and CDR2 sequences are SNHLY and FYNNEI. The CDR3 loop spans 16 amino acids. The CDR3 sequence is CASGHRGASSGNTIYF. The CDR3 bases are TGTGCCAGCGGGCATCGGGGGGCTAGCTCTGGAAACACCATATATTTT.

This clone was observed a single time. The J gene is TRBJ2-4, the V gene TRBV30; 10 nucleotides agree with TRBD2. The CDR3 length is 14 residues. Germline V CDR1 and CDR2: GTSNPN, SVGIG (reference sequence). V shed 3 bases and J 6 bases; nucleotides not matched to a gene: 5. This CDR3 reads CAWRRASGRNIQYF. The CDR3, as DNA: TGTGCCTGGAGGCGGGCTAGCGGGAGAAACATTCAGTACTTC.

V is TRBV18 and J is TRBJ2-7; 7 bases match TRBD2. This CDR3 contains 11 residues. V was clipped by 8 bases and J by 5 bases; unmatched bases: 3. Germline CDR1 and CDR2: KGHSH and LQKENI. DNA for the CDR3: TGTGCCAGCGGGGAGGGGAACGAGCAGTACTTC. It yields the protein CASGEGNEQYF. The whole variable domain, filled in from reference TRBV18 and TRBJ2-7, reads NAGVMQNPRHLVRRRGQEARLRCSPMKGHSHVYWYRQLPEEGLKFMVYLQKENIIDESGMPKERFSAEFPKEGPSILRIQQVVRGDSAAYFCASGEGNEQYFGPGTRLTVT.

The rearrangement uses TRBV28 and TRBJ2-5; TRBD1 aligns across 7 bases. V dropped 4 bases and J dropped 4; count of bases not matched to a gene: 6. This CDR3 region has 14 residues. Germline CDR1 is MDHEN and CDR2 is SYDVKM. This chain's CDR3 is CASSSLGQSETQYF. CDR3 coding DNA: TGTGCCAGCAGTTCCCTGGGACAGTCAGAGACCCAGTACTTC. The full variable domain, completed using reference TRBV28 and TRBJ2-5, is DVKVTQSSRYLVKRTGEKVFLECVQDMDHENMFWYRQDPGLGLRLIYFSYDVKMKEKGDIPEGYSVSREKKERFSLILESASTNQTSMYLCASSSLGQSETQYFGPGTRLLVL.